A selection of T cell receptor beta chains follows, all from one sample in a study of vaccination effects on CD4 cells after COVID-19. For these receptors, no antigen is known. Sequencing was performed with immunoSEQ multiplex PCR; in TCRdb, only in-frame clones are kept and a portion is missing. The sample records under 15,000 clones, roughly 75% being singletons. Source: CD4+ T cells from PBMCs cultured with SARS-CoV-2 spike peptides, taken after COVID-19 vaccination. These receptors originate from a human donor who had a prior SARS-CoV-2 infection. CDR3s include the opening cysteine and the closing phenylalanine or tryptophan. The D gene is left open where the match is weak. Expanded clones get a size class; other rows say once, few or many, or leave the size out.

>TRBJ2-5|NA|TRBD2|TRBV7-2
TGTGCCAGCAGCCCCCGACTAAGCGGGAGGCCCGGTAGTGAAGAGACCCAGTACTTC
CASSPRLSGRPGSEETQYF
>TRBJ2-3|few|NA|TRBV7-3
TGTGCCAGCAGTGACGGACGGGGAATCACAGATACGCAGTATTTT
CASSDGRGITDTQYF
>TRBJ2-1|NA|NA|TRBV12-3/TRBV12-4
TGTGCCAGCAGCCTTGAGTTGGGAACCCCGCGGTTCTTC
CASSLELGTPRFF
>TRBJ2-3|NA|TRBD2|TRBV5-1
TGCGCCAGCAGCTTGGGGGCGGGGGGCAGCACAGATACGCAGTATTTT
CASSLGAGGSTDTQYF
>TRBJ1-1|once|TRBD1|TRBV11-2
TGTGCCAGCAGCTCCACCGGGACAGGGGGCACTGAAGCTTTCTTT
CASSSTGTGGTEAFF
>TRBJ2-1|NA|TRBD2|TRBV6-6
TGTGCCAGCAGCCGAGTACTAGCGGCCGCCCGAGGGGATGAGCAGTTCTTC
CASSRVLAAARGDEQFF
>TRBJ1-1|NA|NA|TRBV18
TGTGCCAGCTCACCGTCCCTGGACACTGAAGCTTTCTTT
CASSPSLDTEAFF
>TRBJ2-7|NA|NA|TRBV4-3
TGCGCCAGCAGCCAAGATCTGATGTTGGCAGGATTTACCTACGAGCAGTACTTC
CASSQDLMLAGFTYEQYF
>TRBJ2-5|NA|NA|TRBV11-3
TGTGCCAGCAGCCCCCAAAGGCAGACCCAGTACTTC
CASSPQRQTQYF
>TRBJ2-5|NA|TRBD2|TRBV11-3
TGTGCCAGCAGCTTAGGGGGGGGTCAAGAGACCCAGTACTTC
CASSLGGGQETQYF
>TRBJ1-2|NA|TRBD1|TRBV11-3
TGTGCCAGCAGCAGGGGGCAGAGCTATGGCTACACCTTC
CASSRGQSYGYTF
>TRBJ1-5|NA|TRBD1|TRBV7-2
TGTGCCAGCAGCCCGTATTTCGGGACAGGGAATATAGGCAATCAGCCCCAGCATTTT
CASSPYFGTGNIGNQPQHF
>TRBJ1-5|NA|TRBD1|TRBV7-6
TGTGCCAGCAGCTTGAATCAGGGGGCTGTTAACCAGCCCCAGCATTTT
CASSLNQGAVNQPQHF
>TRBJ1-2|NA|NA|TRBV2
TGTGCCAGCAGACCAAACTGGGGTGGCTACACCTTC
CASRPNWGGYTF
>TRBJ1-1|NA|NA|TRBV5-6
TGTGCCAGCAGCTTCACTAGGAACACTGAAGCTTTCTTT
CASSFTRNTEAFF
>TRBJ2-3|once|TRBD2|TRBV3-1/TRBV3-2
TGTGCCAGCAGCCAAGAATTAGCGGGAGGTTCAGATACGCAGTATTTT
CASSQELAGGSDTQYF
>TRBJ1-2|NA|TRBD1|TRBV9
TGTGCCAGCAGCGTGTTCGACAGGGTGGGCTATGGCTACACCTTC
CASSVFDRVGYGYTF
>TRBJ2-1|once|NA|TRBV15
TGTGCCACCAGCAGAGATAGGCCGGGAGATGAGCAGTTCTTC
CATSRDRPGDEQFF
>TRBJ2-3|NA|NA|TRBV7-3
TGTGCCAGCAGCAACCAGGGTAGCACAGATACGCAGTATTTT
CASSNQGSTDTQYF
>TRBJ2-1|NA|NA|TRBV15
TGTGCCACCAGCAGATCCTTGGGCGCCGCCTACAATGAGCAGTTCTTC
CATSRSLGAAYNEQFF
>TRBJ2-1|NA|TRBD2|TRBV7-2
TGTGCCAGCAGCTTCATCGGCGGGGGTACGGTGCAGTTCTTC
CASSFIGGGTVQFF
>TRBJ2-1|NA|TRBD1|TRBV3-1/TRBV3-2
TGTGCCAGCAGCCAGAGACAGGGGGCCGATGAGCAGTTCTTC
CASSQRQGADEQFF
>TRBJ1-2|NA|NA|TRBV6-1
TGTGCCAGCAGTGAATACGGGGGCGGGGGCTACACCTTC
CASSEYGGGGYTF
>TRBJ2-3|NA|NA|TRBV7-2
TGTGCCAGCAGCGTCTCCAATTCCGGGGGTGGGACAGATACGCAGTATTTT
CASSVSNSGGGTDTQYF
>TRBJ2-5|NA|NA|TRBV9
TGTGCCAGCAGCGGGAACCCCCAAGAGACCCAGTACTTC
CASSGNPQETQYF
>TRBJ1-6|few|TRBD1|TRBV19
TGTGCCAGTGGGGGACAGTATAATTCACCCCTCCACTTT
CASGGQYNSPLHF
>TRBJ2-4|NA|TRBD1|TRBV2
TGTGCCAGCAGGCACAGGGGGACGTTACTAGCCAAAAACATTCAGTACTTC
CASRHRGTLLAKNIQYF
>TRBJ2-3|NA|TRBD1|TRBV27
TGTGCCAGCAGGTTCTTGTCCAGGGGGCGCATCACAGATACGCAGTATTTT
CASRFLSRGRITDTQYF
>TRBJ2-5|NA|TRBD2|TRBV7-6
TGTGCCAGCAGCTTGATACTAGCGTCCCGGGATTTTGAGACCCAGTACTTC
CASSLILASRDFETQYF
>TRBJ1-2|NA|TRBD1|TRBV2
TGTGCCAGCTGGGGACAGATCTACACCTTC
CASWGQIYTF
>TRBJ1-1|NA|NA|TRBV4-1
TGCGCCAGCACCCCGGGGACGGGGCGGAACACTGAAGCTTTCTTT
CASTPGTGRNTEAFF
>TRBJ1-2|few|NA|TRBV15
TGTGCCACCAGCGGGGGTAGCTATGGCTACACCTTC
CATSGGSYGYTF
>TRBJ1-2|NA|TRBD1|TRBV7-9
TGTGCCAGCAGGCCAGGGGGCTCGAGCTATGGCTACACCTTC
CASRPGGSSYGYTF
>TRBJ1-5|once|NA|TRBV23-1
TGCGCCAGCAGTCAATCGGGGGGAGGGGGTCAGCCCCAGCATTTT
CASSQSGGGGQPQHF
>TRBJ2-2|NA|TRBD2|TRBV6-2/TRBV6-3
TGTGCCAGCAGTACCCGGACAGCCCTAAGACAGCGGGAGGGGAACACCGGGGAGCTGTTTTTT
CASSTRTALRQREGNTGELFF
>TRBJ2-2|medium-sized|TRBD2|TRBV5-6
TGTGCCAGCAAACCCAAGCCAGGGAGGGGCATGGGCACCGGGGAGCTGTTTTTT
CASKPKPGRGMGTGELFF
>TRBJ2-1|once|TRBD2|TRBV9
TGTGCCAGCAGGCATAGCCGTACTAGCGGGAGGGCCACGTACAATGAGCAGTTCTTC
CASRHSRTSGRATYNEQFF
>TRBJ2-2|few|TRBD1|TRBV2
TGTGCCAGTTTCCCGAAGCCCGGGACAGCAAACACCGGGGAGCTGTTTTTT
CASFPKPGTANTGELFF
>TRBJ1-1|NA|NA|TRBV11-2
TGTGCCAGCAGCTTAGTCCGCACAGCCCCTGAAGCTTTCTTT
CASSLVRTAPEAFF
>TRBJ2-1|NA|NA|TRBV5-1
TGCGCCAGCAGCTTGTTGTATCTAGACCCCTCGGGTGAGCAGTTCTTC
CASSLLYLDPSGEQFF